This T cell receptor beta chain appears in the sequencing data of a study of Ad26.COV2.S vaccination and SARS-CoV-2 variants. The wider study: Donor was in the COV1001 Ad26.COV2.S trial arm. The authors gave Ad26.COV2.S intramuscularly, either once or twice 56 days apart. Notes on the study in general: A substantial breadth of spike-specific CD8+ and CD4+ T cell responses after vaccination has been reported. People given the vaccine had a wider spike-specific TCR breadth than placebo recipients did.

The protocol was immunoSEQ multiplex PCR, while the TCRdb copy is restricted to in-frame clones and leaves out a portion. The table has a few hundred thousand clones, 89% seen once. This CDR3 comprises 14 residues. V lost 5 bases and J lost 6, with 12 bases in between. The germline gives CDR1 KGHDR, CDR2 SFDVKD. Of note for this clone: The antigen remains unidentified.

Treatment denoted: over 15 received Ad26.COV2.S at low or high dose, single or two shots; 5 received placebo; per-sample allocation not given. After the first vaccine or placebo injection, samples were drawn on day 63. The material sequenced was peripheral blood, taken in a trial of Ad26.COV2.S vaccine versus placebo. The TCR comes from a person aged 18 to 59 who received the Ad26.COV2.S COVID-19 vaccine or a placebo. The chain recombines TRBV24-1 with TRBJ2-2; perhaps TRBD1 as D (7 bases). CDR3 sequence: CATSVGGTAGELFF. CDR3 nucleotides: TGTGCCACCAGTGTCGGAGGGACAGCCGGGGAGCTGTTTTTT.